This T cell receptor beta chain was retrieved from a study of CD8 T cells in Susac syndrome. Findings and limits, study-wide: CD4+ T cell repertoires in Susac syndrome lacked clonal expansion.

From germline, CDR1 is KGHSH and CDR2 LQKENI. The CDR3 sequence is 13 residues long. Trimming took off 3 bases at V and 2 bases at J, with 4 bases between the two ends. RNA, at about 0.5 to 1 ug, was reverse transcribed with random hexamers. Across 54 Vbeta and 13 Jbeta, TCR beta CDR3 was amplified with immunoSEQ multiplex PCR. TCRdb fed the immunoSEQ multiplex PCR reads into MiXCR, producing one record per CDR3 protein. The table lists around 170,000 distinct CDR3 sequences, approximately 96% of them singletons. Remarks on this clonotype: What it binds is unknown.

The origin of this receptor is a human donor with Susac syndrome. The specimen was CD4+ T cells from PBMCs. This chain links TRBV18 with TRBJ2-2; D is undetermined. This chain's CDR3 is CASSPPNTGELFF. The CDR3, as DNA: TGTGCCAGCTCACCTCCAAACACCGGGGAGCTGTTTTTT.